The following is a TCR beta chain sequence with its context. Its antigen is unknown. Produced via immunoSEQ multiplex PCR; TCRdb's table is partial and in-frame only. The sample holds tens of thousands of clones, 86% seen once. The data stem from a study of STAT3 mutations in large granular lymphocyte leukemia. The wider study: Among longitudinally sequenced T-LGLL patients, roughly half had canonical activating STAT3 mutations detected. Over half of T-LGLL patients had one or more immunosuppressive regimens. Whole-study findings and limits: Every T-cell large granular lymphocyte leukemia patient had at least one immunodominant TCR beta clonotype. All newly emerging clones after therapy were STAT3 wild type.

From germline, CDR1 is SNHLY and CDR2 FYNNEI. Trimming at V came to 5 bases and at J to 1 base, leaving 2 bases not matched to a gene. The CDR3 is 13 amino acids. Sequencing was carried out using peripheral blood mononuclear cells. This receptor was obtained from a man aged 55 to 69 with T-cell large granular lymphocyte leukemia. Some clones in this sample may be carry-over from other donors' samples. This sequence joins TRBV2 and TRBJ2-7; 7 bases agree with TRBD1. CDR3 sequence: CASSKTGSYEQYF. For the CDR3, the DNA is TGTGCCAGCAGTAAGACAGGGTCCTACGAGCAGTACTTC.